This note documents a single T cell receptor (beta chain) sequence. In the original processing: From reference gene primer amplification, estimates of nucleated cell counts were derived. Sequencing was performed with immunoSEQ multiplex PCR; in TCRdb, only in-frame clones are kept and a portion is missing. The V and J calls and clone size come from that table; D and trimming were worked out from the DNA. The sample lists 55,000 to 75,000 clones, roughly 90% occurring once. This sample was taken from a study of blood T cell repertoires in COVID-19. Study-wide context: Sites in the United States, Italy and Spain provided acute and convalescent COVID-19 samples. Sources were T cells, B-cell-depleted T cells, or PBMCs; the material itself was cDNA or gDNA.

Looked up from germline, CDR1 is MGHRA and CDR2 is YSYEKL. With 3 bases removed from V and 7 bases from J, the gap between germline ends came to 21 bases. This CDR3 comprises 17 residues. The TCR comes from a man aged 60 to 69 with acute or convalescent COVID-19. Sequencing used peripheral blood. The rearrangement joins TRBV4-1 to TRBJ1-4; TRBD1 is a possible D gene (5 bases). For the CDR3, the DNA is TGCGCCAGCAGCCACACCCGGTTGGGCGGGGCCGGTGAAAAACTGTTTTTT. Protein: CASSHTRLGGAGEKLFF.